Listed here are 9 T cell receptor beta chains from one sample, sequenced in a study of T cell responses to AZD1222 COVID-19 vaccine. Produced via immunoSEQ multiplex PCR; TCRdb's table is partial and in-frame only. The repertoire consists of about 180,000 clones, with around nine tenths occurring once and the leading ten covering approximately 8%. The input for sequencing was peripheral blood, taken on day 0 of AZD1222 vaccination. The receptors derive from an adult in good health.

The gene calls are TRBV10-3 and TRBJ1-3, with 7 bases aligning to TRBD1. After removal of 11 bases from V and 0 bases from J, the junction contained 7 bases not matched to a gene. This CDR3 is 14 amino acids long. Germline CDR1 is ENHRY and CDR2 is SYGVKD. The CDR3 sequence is CAVYRGDSGNTIYF. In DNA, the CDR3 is TGTGCCGTCTACAGGGGTGACTCTGGAAACACCATATATTTT.

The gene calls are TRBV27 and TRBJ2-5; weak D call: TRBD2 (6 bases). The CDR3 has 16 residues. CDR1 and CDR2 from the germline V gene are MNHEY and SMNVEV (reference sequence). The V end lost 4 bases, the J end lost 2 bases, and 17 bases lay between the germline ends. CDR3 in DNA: TGTGCCAGCAGTTCAAATTGGCGGACTACTCAAGAGACCCAGTACTTC. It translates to CASSSNWRTTQETQYF.

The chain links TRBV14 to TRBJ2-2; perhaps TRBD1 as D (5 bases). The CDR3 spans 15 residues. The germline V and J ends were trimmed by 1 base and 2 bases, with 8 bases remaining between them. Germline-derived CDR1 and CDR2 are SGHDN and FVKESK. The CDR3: CASSQVGDNTGELFF. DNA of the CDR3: TGTGCCAGCAGCCAAGTAGGGGATAACACCGGGGAGCTGTTTTTT.

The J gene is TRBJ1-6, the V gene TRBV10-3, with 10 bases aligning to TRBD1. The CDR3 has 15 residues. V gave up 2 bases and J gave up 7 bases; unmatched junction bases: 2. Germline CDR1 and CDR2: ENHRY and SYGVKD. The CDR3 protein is CAISEGQGGNSPLHF. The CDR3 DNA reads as TGTGCCATCAGTGAGGGACAGGGGGGGAATTCACCCCTCCACTTT.

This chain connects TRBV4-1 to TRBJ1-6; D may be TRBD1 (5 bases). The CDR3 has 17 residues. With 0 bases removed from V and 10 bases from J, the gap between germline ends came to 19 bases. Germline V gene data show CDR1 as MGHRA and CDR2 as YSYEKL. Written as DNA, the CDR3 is TGCGCCAGCAGCCAAGAGAGGAGCGGAAGGGGCGGCTCACCCCTCCACTTT. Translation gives CASSQERSGRGGSPLHF.

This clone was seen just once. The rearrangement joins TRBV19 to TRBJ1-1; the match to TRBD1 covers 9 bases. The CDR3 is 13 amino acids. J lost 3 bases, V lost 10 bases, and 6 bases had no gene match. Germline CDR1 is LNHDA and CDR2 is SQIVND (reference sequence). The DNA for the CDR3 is TGTGCCACAGAAACAGGGGGCCACACTGAAGCTTTCTTT. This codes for CATETGGHTEAFF.

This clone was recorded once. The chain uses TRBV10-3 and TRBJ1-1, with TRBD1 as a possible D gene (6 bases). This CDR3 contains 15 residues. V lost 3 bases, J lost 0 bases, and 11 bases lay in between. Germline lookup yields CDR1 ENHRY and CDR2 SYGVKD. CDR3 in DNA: TGTGCCATCAGTGAACAGGGATCGATGAACACTGAAGCTTTCTTT. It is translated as CAISEQGSMNTEAFF.

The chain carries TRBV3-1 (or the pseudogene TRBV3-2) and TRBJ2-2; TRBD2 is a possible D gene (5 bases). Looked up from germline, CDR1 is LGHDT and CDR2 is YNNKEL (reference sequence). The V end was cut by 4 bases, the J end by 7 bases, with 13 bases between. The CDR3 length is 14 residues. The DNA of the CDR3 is TGTGCCAGCAGCCCCCTCGGGGTTGGCGGGGAGCTGTTTTTT. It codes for CASSPLGVGGELFF.

CDR3 residues: CASSYSGTGPDEQFF. CDR3 bases: TGTGCCAGCAGTTACTCGGGGACAGGGCCGGATGAGCAGTTCTTC. This chain joins TRBV6-5 and TRBJ2-1, with 9 bases aligning to TRBD1. The V gene end was trimmed by 0 bases and the J gene end by 8 bases; junction bases not matched to a gene: 5. The CDR3 is 15 amino acids. Germline assignment: CDR1 MNHEY and CDR2 SVGAGI.